The 30 T cell receptor beta chains below were found in one sample sequenced in a study of radiation and T cells in renal cell carcinoma. Time point given: baseline pretreatment blood. Treatment specified: 15 Gy SBRT to primary tumor, nephrectomy 4 weeks later. Sequencing was performed with immunoSEQ multiplex PCR; in TCRdb, only in-frame clones are kept and a portion is missing. The table lists tens of thousands of clones, about three quarters of them singletons. The material sequenced was blood, taken from a patient whose treatment included radiotherapy and nephrectomy. These TCRs come from a man aged 55-75 years with renal cell carcinoma.

The V gene is TRBV7-9, the J gene TRBJ2-6, with no clear D. Per germline, CDR1 SEHNR and CDR2 FQNEAQ (reference sequence). Trimming shortened V by 1 base and J by 4 bases, and 8 bases separated the two germline ends. This CDR3 is 15 amino acids long. The CDR3 DNA follows: TGTGCCAGCAGCTTAGTGGGGTCCGGGGCCAACGTCCTGACTTTC. Translation: CASSLVGSGANVLTF.

This chain uses TRBV19 with TRBJ2-5; D might be TRBD1 or TRBD2, each matching 5 bases. The CDR3 extends over 14 amino acids. V dropped 8 bases and J dropped 3 bases, with 16 bases sitting between them. The germline V gene has CDR1 LNHDA and CDR2 SQIVND (reference sequence). The CDR3 loop reads CASGVGVAKETQYF. Here the CDR3 DNA reads TGTGCCAGTGGTGTGGGGGTGGCGAAAGAGACCCAGTACTTC.

This clone was seen more than once but under ten times. This chain joins TRBV5-1 and TRBJ2-7; TRBD2 agrees at 7 bases. V shed 4 bases and J 4 bases; nucleotides not matched to a gene: 8. The CDR3 is 14 residues long. The germline V gene has CDR1 SGHRS and CDR2 YFSETQ. For the CDR3, the DNA is TGCGCCAGCAGCGACCGGGACTATGGGTACGAGCAGTACTTC. Protein sequence: CASSDRDYGYEQYF.

This chain links TRBV5-1 with TRBJ1-2; 7 bases line up with TRBD1. Trimming cost V 4 bases and J 7 bases; bases outside gene matches: 4. Germline V gene data show CDR1 as SGHRS and CDR2 as YFSETQ. The CDR3 is made up of 12 amino acids. The CDR3 DNA reads as TGCGCCAGCAGCACGACAGGGACTGGCTACACCTTC. Protein: CASSTTGTGYTF.

The chain carries TRBV7-2 and TRBJ1-5; TRBD1 might be the D (6 bases). Germline-derived CDR1 and CDR2 are SGHTA and FQGNSA. Trimming cost V 5 bases and J 3 bases, with 11 bases left between them. This CDR3 has 14 residues. CDR3 residues: CASSPPGANQPQHF. CDR3 coding DNA: TGTGCCAGCAGCCCACCAGGGGCCAATCAGCCCCAGCATTTT.

This clone was counted a few times. V gene TRBV6-1 combines with J gene TRBJ1-5; 7 bases match TRBD1. V shed 6 bases, J shed 7 bases, and the junction held 6 bases outside the gene matches. Per germline, CDR1 MNHNS and CDR2 SASEGT. The CDR3 runs to 13 residues. The CDR3 region has the DNA TGTGCCAGCAGCCCCGACAGGGAGCAGCCCCAGCATTTT. Its protein is CASSPDREQPQHF.

The V and J genes are TRBV6-1 and TRBJ1-5; D is undetermined. The V gene's germline CDR1 is MNHNS and CDR2 SASEGT. The CDR3 contains 13 residues. Trimming removed 8 bases at V and 12 bases at J, with 20 bases between. CDR3 protein: CASVGPALNVQHF. As DNA, the CDR3 is TGTGCCAGCGTCGGGCCGGCCTTAAACGTCCAGCATTTT.

The J gene is TRBJ2-3, the V gene TRBV14; D is uncertain. The CDR3 extends over 13 amino acids. V shed 2 bases and J shed 6 bases, with 9 bases lying between them. CDR1 SGHDN and CDR2 FVKESK come from the germline V gene. CDR3 loop: CASSQPFGDTQYF. In DNA, the CDR3 is TGTGCCAGCAGCCAACCCTTCGGCGATACGCAGTATTTT.

CDR3 protein: CASSIGGTSGYEQYV. Here the CDR3 DNA reads TGTGCCAGTAGTATCGGGGGGACTAGCGGTTACGAGCAGTACGTC. V is TRBV19 and J is TRBJ2-7; 11 bases line up with TRBD2. CDR3 length: 15 amino acids. V gave up 3 bases and J gave up 4 bases; unmatched junction bases: 5. Germline loops: CDR1 LNHDA, CDR2 SQIVND (reference sequence).

The chain uses TRBV2 and TRBJ2-3; 7 bases match TRBD2. The CDR3 length is 13 residues. CDR1 SNHLY and CDR2 FYNNEI come from the germline V gene. V was clipped by 8 bases and J by 8 bases; unmatched bases: 10. DNA of the CDR3: TGTGCCAGCGGTAACCAGCGGGGAGGTACGCAGTATTTT. It yields the protein CASGNQRGGTQYF.

The chain is built from TRBV4-1 and TRBJ2-3; D gene uncertain. Deletions cut 1 base from V and 4 bases from J, with 15 bases between. Looked up from germline, CDR1 is MGHRA and CDR2 is YSYEKL. The CDR3 consists of 16 residues. CDR3 DNA: TGCGCCAGCAGCCAAGTTAACCTAGAAGGAGCAGATACGCAGTATTTT. Encoded protein: CASSQVNLEGADTQYF.

The rearrangement joins TRBV25-1 to TRBJ1-4; TRBD1 might be the D (6 bases). Germline V gene sequence: CDR1 MGHDK, CDR2 SYGVNS. The germline V and J ends were trimmed by 8 bases and 8 bases, with 15 bases remaining between them. The CDR3 spans 13 residues. CDR3 amino acids: CASGPLTGEKLFF. DNA for the CDR3: TGTGCCAGCGGACCTCTAACAGGGGAAAAACTGTTTTTT. Supplemented by reference TRBV25-1 and TRBJ1-4, the full variable domain reads EADIYQTPRYLVIGTGKKITLECSQTMGHDKMYWYQQDPGMELHLIHYSYGVNSTEKGDLSSESTVSRIRTEHFPLTLESARPSHTSQYLCASGPLTGEKLFFGSGTQLSVL.

V gene TRBV5-5 combines with J gene TRBJ1-1, with 7 bases aligning to TRBD1. V lost 0 bases and J lost 4; bases outside the gene matches: 3. CDR3 size: 14 residues. Germline V CDR1 and CDR2: SGHKS, YYEKEE (reference sequence). The chain's CDR3 is CASSLGQGVTEAFF. The CDR3 coding sequence is TGTGCCAGCAGCTTGGGGCAGGGGGTCACTGAAGCTTTCTTT.

The gene calls are TRBV7-9 and TRBJ2-5; 9 bases are a match to TRBD1. The junction had 4 bases not matched to a gene; V was cut back by 0 bases and J by 2 bases. This CDR3 comprises 16 residues. CDR1 is SEHNR, CDR2 FQNEAQ, per germline (reference sequence). The CDR3 protein is CASSLARGTGQETQYF. CDR3 DNA: TGTGCCAGCAGCTTAGCGCGGGGGACAGGGCAAGAGACCCAGTACTTC. Supplemented by reference TRBV7-9 and TRBJ2-5, the full variable domain reads DTGVSQNPRHKITKRGQNVTFRCDPISEHNRLYWYRQTLGQGPEFLTYFQNEAQLEKSRLLSDRFSAERPKGSFSTLEIQRTEQGDSAMYLCASSLARGTGQETQYFGPGTRLLVL.

The chain employs TRBV28 and TRBJ1-2, with TRBD1 matching over 8 bases. The CDR3 spans 14 residues. The trim removed 6 bases at V and 4 bases at J, leaving 7 bases unmatched. Germline V gives CDR1 MDHEN, CDR2 SYDVKM. CDR3 DNA: TGTGCCAGCAGCCCGGGACAGGCCTTCTATGGCTACACCTTC. It yields the protein CASSPGQAFYGYTF.

The chain couples TRBV19 to TRBJ2-1, with 7 bases matching TRBD2. CDR3 length: 13 amino acids. The germline V gene has CDR1 LNHDA and CDR2 SQIVND (reference sequence). With 10 bases clipped from V and 5 bases from J, the junction kept 8 bases outside the gene matches. For the CDR3, the DNA is TGTGCCACCCGTGGGCTAGCGGACAATGAGCAGTTCTTC. Translation gives CATRGLADNEQFF.

The V gene is TRBV28, the J gene TRBJ2-7, with 9 bases aligning to TRBD1. CDR3 length: 16 residues. V gave up 5 bases and J gave up 0 bases; unmatched junction bases: 8. CDR1 is MDHEN, CDR2 SYDVKM, per germline. CDR3 region: CASSPIRDRVSYEQYF. The CDR3 DNA sequence: TGTGCCAGCAGTCCTATCCGGGACAGGGTCTCCTACGAGCAGTACTTC.

This chain connects TRBV29-1 to TRBJ1-2, with TRBD1 as a possible D gene (5 bases). The germline V gene encodes CDR1 SQVTM and CDR2 ANQGSEA. The CDR3 consists of 12 residues. The V end lost 2 bases, the J end lost 6 bases, and 10 bases lay between the germline ends. The CDR3 is CSVESGYDGYTF. CDR3 nucleotide sequence: TGCAGCGTTGAATCAGGGTATGATGGCTACACCTTC.

This clone was recorded a few times. The rearrangement uses TRBV11-2 and TRBJ1-2; a weak D match, TRBD1 (5 bases). In germline, CDR1 is SGHAT, CDR2 FQNNGV. The CDR3 covers 15 residues. Deletions cut 5 bases from V and 2 bases from J, with 15 bases between. The CDR3, as DNA: TGTGCCAGCAGCCAGTTGGAGGGGTGGAACTATGGCTACACCTTC. This codes for CASSQLEGWNYGYTF.

This clone was counted a few times. This chain joins TRBV5-4 and TRBJ1-6, with D possibly matching TRBD1 (5 bases). The CDR3 is made up of 13 amino acids. Germline CDR1 reads SGHNT; CDR2 reads YYREEE (reference sequence). CDR3: CVRTGQRNSPLHF. In nucleotides, the CDR3 is TGTGTCCGGACGGGGCAGAGGAATTCACCCCTCCACTTT.

The chain carries TRBV4-1 and TRBJ2-5, with unresolved D. The germline gives CDR1 MGHRA, CDR2 YSYEKL. Trimming removed 3 bases from V and 4 bases from J, with 12 bases in between. The CDR3 extends over 14 amino acids. The CDR3 DNA sequence: TGCGCCAGCAGCCAGGACCAGGAAATAGAGACCCAGTACTTC. Translated, it gives CASSQDQEIETQYF.

The gene calls are TRBV4-1 and TRBJ1-1; tentatively, D is TRBD1 (5 bases). Germline values: CDR1 MGHRA, CDR2 YSYEKL. CDR3 length: 16 residues. V was pared by 0 bases and J by 4 bases, with 15 bases between. CDR3 region: CASSQDTRGGGTEAFF. The CDR3 DNA reads TGCGCCAGCAGCCAAGATACGAGGGGAGGAGGCACTGAAGCTTTCTTT.

This chain joins TRBV5-6 and TRBJ1-2; D unresolved. Germline CDR1 reads SGHDT; CDR2 reads YYEEEE. Trimming took off 4 bases at V and 3 bases at J, with 13 bases between the two ends. CDR3 length: 14 residues. CDR3 coding DNA: TGTGCCAGCAGCGCGGACCTTGGCTACTATGGCTACACCTTC. The encoded protein is CASSADLGYYGYTF.

In its sample, this clone was seen once. The chain links TRBV6-4 to TRBJ1-5; D uncertain. Trimming stripped 3 bases from V and 0 bases from J, with 9 bases between. The germline V gene encodes CDR1 MRHNA and CDR2 SNTAGT. The CDR3 totals 15 residues. CDR3 sequence reads: CASSENANSNQPQHF. The CDR3 DNA is TGTGCCAGCAGTGAGAATGCTAATAGCAATCAGCCCCAGCATTTT.

This chain links TRBV19 with TRBJ1-5; 10 bases align to TRBD1. The CDR3 extends over 17 amino acids. With V trimmed by 1 base and J by 6 bases, 9 bases remained unmatched. Germline V gene lookup returns CDR1 LNHDA and CDR2 SQIVND (reference sequence). For the CDR3, the DNA is TGTGCCAGTAGTATAGGGTTGTTAGGGACAGGGGCTCAGCCCCAGCATTTT. It codes for CASSIGLLGTGAQPQHF.

This clone was detected a few times. The sample holds other DNA sequences that translate to the same CDR3. The rearrangement links TRBV11-2 to TRBJ1-2; D gene ambiguous. The V end was cut by 1 base, the J end by 2 bases, with 5 bases between. The CDR3 runs 13 residues. The germline gives CDR1 SGHAT, CDR2 FQNNGV. The CDR3 here is CASSLGPNYGYTF. CDR3 nucleotide sequence: TGTGCCAGCAGCTTAGGGCCGAACTATGGCTACACCTTC.

This chain joins TRBV10-3 and TRBJ2-5; D remains unclear. V lost 5 bases and J lost 3, with 13 bases in between. CDR1 is ENHRY and CDR2 is SYGVKD in the germline V gene. The CDR3 is made up of 14 amino acids. CDR3 loop: CAISPRPDKETQYF. In nucleotides, the CDR3 is TGTGCCATCAGTCCCCGCCCGGATAAAGAGACCCAGTACTTC.

The chain carries TRBV5-1 and TRBJ2-3; 13 nucleotides agree with TRBD2. Looked up from germline, CDR1 is SGHRS and CDR2 is YFSETQ. With 4 bases clipped from V and 6 bases from J, the junction kept 8 bases outside the gene matches. This CDR3 is 16 amino acids long. This chain's CDR3 is CASSLGLAGDSDTQYF. The CDR3 DNA reads as TGCGCCAGCAGCCTCGGACTAGCGGGAGATTCGGATACGCAGTATTTT.

The rearrangement joins TRBV6-1 to TRBJ2-4, with a possible D match to TRBD2 (5 bases). This CDR3 contains 15 residues. Per germline, CDR1 MNHNS and CDR2 SASEGT. Trimming left V 0 bases short and J 6 bases short, with 12 bases between. CDR3 amino acids: CASSEALRGTNIQYF. In DNA form, the CDR3 reads TGTGCCAGCAGTGAAGCGCTTCGGGGTACAAACATTCAGTACTTC.

J is TRBJ1-1 and V is TRBV7-9, with no clear D. Germline V gives CDR1 SEHNR, CDR2 FQNEAQ (reference sequence). V shed 0 bases and J shed 0 bases, with 5 bases lying between them. The CDR3 consists of 14 residues. The CDR3 bases are TGTGCCAGCAGCTTAGCGCCGGTGAACACTGAAGCTTTCTTT. This translates into CASSLAPVNTEAFF.